The 16 T cell receptor beta chains below all came from one sample that was sequenced in a study of naive and memory T cell subsets. Both TRBC1 and TRBC2 were covered by a beta constant-region primer of two equimolar oligonucleotides. MiXCR was run by TCRdb on the UMI-ligation and nested PCR reads, yielding one entry per CDR3 protein. The profile shows over 75,000 distinct CDR3 sequences, 10% to 15% of them singletons. Source material: central memory CD4+ T cells from blood. The receptors were gathered from a human donor in good health.

V gene TRBV7-9 combines with J gene TRBJ1-4; D call uncertain. Trimming removed 0 bases at V and 4 bases at J, with 15 bases between. Germline V CDR1 and CDR2: SEHNR, FQNEAQ (reference sequence). The CDR3 is made up of 17 amino acids. CDR3 sequence: CASSLAPRKNHNEKLFF. CDR3 DNA: TGTGCCAGCAGCTTAGCCCCCCGAAAGAACCATAATGAAAAACTGTTTTTT.

This clonotype was counted at least ten times. The chain carries TRBV25-1 and TRBJ2-6; tentatively, D is TRBD1 (5 bases). V lost 4 bases, J lost 1 base, and 8 bases lay in between. Germline CDR1 MGHDK, CDR2 SYGVNS. CDR3 size: 15 residues. CDR3 coding DNA: TGTGCCAGCAGTGGACAGAGGTCTGGGGCCAACGTCCTGACTTTC. Translation: CASSGQRSGANVLTF.

This clonotype was seen more than once but under ten times. This rearrangement joins TRBV4-1 to TRBJ2-7; the match to TRBD2 covers 11 bases. V dropped 3 bases and J dropped 7; count of bases not matched to a gene: 11. The germline V gene has CDR1 MGHRA and CDR2 YSYEKL. The CDR3 is 16 amino acids. The DNA of the CDR3 is TGCGCCAGCAGCCATGTGGAGACTAGCGGGATGGAAGAGCAGTACTTC. Protein sequence: CASSHVETSGMEEQYF.

The chain has TRBV7-2 and TRBJ1-4; D is unclear. CDR1 and CDR2 from the germline V gene are SGHTA and FQGNSA. The CDR3 spans 15 residues. The V end was cut by 5 bases, the J end by 5 bases, with 15 bases between. In DNA, the CDR3 is TGTGCCAGCAGCATTGGTAGAACTAAAAATGAAAAACTGTTTTTT. Its translation is CASSIGRTKNEKLFF. The variable domain in full, with the rest retrieved from reference TRBV7-2 and TRBJ1-4, is GAGVSQSPSNKVTEKGKDVELRCDPISGHTALYWYRQSLGQGLEFLIYFQGNSAPDKSGLPSDRFSAERTGGSVSTLTIQRTQQEDSAVYLCASSIGRTKNEKLFFGSGTQLSVL.

This clonotype was observed many times. V is TRBV9 and J is TRBJ2-7, with 7 bases aligning to TRBD2. CDR3 length: 14 amino acids. V shed 0 bases and J 4 bases; nucleotides not matched to a gene: 4. Germline loops: CDR1 SGDLS, CDR2 YYNGEE. As DNA, the CDR3 is TGTGCCAGCAGCGTAGGCGGGAGTGGTTACGAGCAGTACTTC. Encoded protein: CASSVGGSGYEQYF.

This clonotype was picked up many times. V usage is TRBV4-3 and J usage is TRBJ1-2, with 7 positions matching TRBD1. V shed 0 bases, J shed 8 bases, and the junction held 12 bases outside the gene matches. The germline CDR1 and CDR2 sequences are LGHNA and YSLEER. The CDR3 is 16 residues long. The CDR3 sequence: CASSQDSAGTGVGYTF. The CDR3 region has the DNA TGCGCCAGCAGCCAAGATTCCGCCGGAACAGGGGTCGGCTACACCTTC.

V gene TRBV6-4 combines with J gene TRBJ2-3, with a tentative D call TRBD1 (5 bases). There are 14 residues in the CDR3. V was shortened by 5 bases and J by 2 bases, with 11 bases between the two germline ends. Germline CDR1 MRHNA, CDR2 SNTAGT. CDR3 region: CASSRDRNTDTQYF. Here the CDR3 DNA reads TGTGCCAGCAGTCGCGACAGAAACACAGATACGCAGTATTTT.

In its sample, this clonotype was seen a few times. The chain combines TRBV12-3 or TRBV12-4 with TRBJ2-1, with D unclear. This CDR3 is built from 11 residues. Between the trimmed V and J ends, which lost 6 bases and 9 bases, there was a span of 9 bases. The CDR3, as DNA: TGTGCCAGCAGCACGATAGCTGAGCAGTTCTTC. Translated: CASSTIAEQFF.

This clonotype has a count of ten or more. V gene TRBV29-1 combines with J gene TRBJ2-1; TRBD2 might be the D (5 bases). V gave up 3 bases and J gave up 5 bases, with 14 bases separating them. Germline loops: CDR1 SQVTM, CDR2 ANQGSEA. The CDR3 contains 14 residues. The CDR3 DNA reads TGCAGCGTTGATGAAGGGCGAGGGCACAATGAGCAGTTCTTC. This gives the protein CSVDEGRGHNEQFF.

The chain recombines TRBV7-6 with TRBJ2-5, with D uncertain. The CDR3 covers 16 residues. V gave up 2 bases and J gave up 2 bases, with 15 bases separating them. Germline V gives CDR1 SGHVS, CDR2 FNYEAQ. In nucleotides, the CDR3 is TGTGCCAGCAGCTTACTGCCGGACCCGCGACAAGAGACCCAGTACTTC. Its protein product is CASSLLPDPRQETQYF.

At least ten counts were recorded for this clonotype. The CDR3 coding sequence is TGTGCCAGCCGCAGGGATAACTATGGCTACACCTTC. Encoded protein: CASRRDNYGYTF. The chain carries TRBV7-2 and TRBJ1-2; maybe TRBD1 (5 bases). Germline V gene lookup returns CDR1 SGHTA and CDR2 FQGNSA. This CDR3 has 12 residues. V gave up 8 bases and J gave up 1 base, with 8 bases separating them.

This clonotype came up a few times. The rearrangement uses TRBV6-5 and TRBJ1-5; D uncertain. The CDR3 is 12 amino acids. Germline-derived CDR1 and CDR2 are MNHEY and SVGAGI. V was shortened by 6 bases and J by 3 bases, with 6 bases between the two germline ends. CDR3 residues: CASSQDNQPQHF. CDR3 nucleotides: TGTGCCAGCAGCCAGGACAATCAGCCCCAGCATTTT.

This chain uses TRBV20-1 with TRBJ2-7; D assignment may be TRBD1 or TRBD2 (5 bases each). Trimming removed 1 base at V and 6 bases at J, with 16 bases between. CDR1 is DFQATT and CDR2 is SNEGSKA in the germline V gene (reference sequence). There are 14 residues in the CDR3. The CDR3 protein is CSARVVGRGFEQYF. CDR3 nucleotide sequence: TGCAGTGCTAGAGTAGTGGGACGGGGTTTCGAGCAGTACTTC.

The V and J genes are TRBV10-2 and TRBJ2-3; 8 bases map to TRBD1. The CDR3 is 15 residues long. Germline lookup yields CDR1 WSHSY and CDR2 SAAADI. V lost 5 bases and J lost 5; bases outside the gene matches: 9. The CDR3 protein is CASSTGGLGRDTQYF. Written as DNA, the CDR3 is TGCGCCAGCAGTACAGGGGGACTGGGCCGAGATACGCAGTATTTT.

The table lists this clonotype with a few counts. V gene TRBV28 combines with J gene TRBJ1-5; maybe TRBD1 (5 bases). CDR1 and CDR2 from the germline V gene are MDHEN and SYDVKM. Between the trimmed V and J ends, which lost 6 bases and 6 bases, there was a span of 15 bases. The CDR3 sequence is 14 residues long. CDR3 residues: CASSLPGFSQPQHF. CDR3 in DNA: TGTGCCAGCAGCCTCCCAGGGTTTTCTCAGCCCCAGCATTTT.

This clonotype was seen a handful of times. The CDR3 bases are TGTGCCAGCTCACCACTTAGCGGGAGCGTTTCGGATACGCAGTATTTT. It codes for CASSPLSGSVSDTQYF. V usage is TRBV18 and J usage is TRBJ2-3, with TRBD2 identical over 9 bases. The CDR3 is 16 residues long. Per the germline V gene, CDR1 is KGHSH and CDR2 is LQKENI. J gave up 6 bases and V 1 base, and 8 bases lay outside the gene matches. The full variable domain, with the rest looked up from reference TRBV18 and TRBJ2-3, is NAGVMQNPRHLVRRRGQEARLRCSPMKGHSHVYWYRQLPEEGLKFMVYLQKENIIDESGMPKERFSAEFPKEGPSILRIQQVVRGDSAAYFCASSPLSGSVSDTQYFGPGTRLTVL.